This T cell receptor beta chain was identified during a study of T-cell reconstitution after alpha-beta-depleted transplantation in children listed by TCRdb under 2016. Describing the broader study: Using TCR repertoire profiling, the study quantitatively followed how T-cell immune reconstitution unfolded in children after TCRalphabeta/CD19-depleted allogeneic hematopoietic cell transplantation.

Study-wide conclusions, independent of this receptor: The high TCRbeta diversity at day 60 in some patients was ascribed to recipient T cells and intrathymic progenitors that had survived conditioning. The frequencies of hyperexpanded clones fell over the following months, and after one year, T-cell counts and TCRbeta diversity were mostly attributed to newly produced T cells. The apparently early recovery of alphabetaT-cell counts about two months after transplant reportedly depended on only several hundred rapidly expanded clones that came from non-depleted graft cells.

From the germline V gene, CDR1 is SQVTM and CDR2 is ANQGSEA. From cysteine to phenylalanine, the CDR3 is 12 amino acids long. The only DNA kept is the CDR3, 36 bases in frame from the first base. The germline V and J ends show losses of 4 bases and 10 bases respectively, and no gene match explains 9 bases of the junction. The library was prepared using PCR. The run used an Illumina HiSeq 2500. To normalize quantification of the TCRbeta repertoire, the TCR libraries were built with molecular barcoding that relied on unique molecular identifiers. In-frame beta chains were kept once TCRdb had trimmed the public reads at Q25 with fastp and called clones with MiXCR. All rows with the same CDR3 protein become a single entry with the most common DNA and genes. Recorded for this sample are 300,000 or so distinct CDR3 sequences; 23% of them occurred a single time. The ten largest clones take up around 9.9% of the sample.

Remarks on this clonotype: The antigen it recognizes is unknown. There are no base qualities to consult, and no much larger clone falls within one base.

Interpreted using the paper, the treatment or condition label stands for: allogeneic hematopoietic cell transplantation with graft depleted of TCRalphabeta T cells and CD19 B cells. Transplant recipients were children who received TCRalphabeta/CD19-depleted allogeneic hematopoietic cell grafts. This receptor was identified in a male patient between 5 and 17 years old who had a stem cell transplant for acute lymphoblastic leukemia, so the T cells may come from the graft donor. The sequence links TRBV29-1 to TRBJ1-2; 7 middle bases align to TRBD1. The sample here was PBMCs, mostly from graft donor cells, taken 180 days after TCRalphabeta/CD19-depleted stem cell transplant. The bases are TGCAGCGTTGGACCGACAGGGACTAACTACACCTTC. It is translated as CSVGPTGTNYTF.